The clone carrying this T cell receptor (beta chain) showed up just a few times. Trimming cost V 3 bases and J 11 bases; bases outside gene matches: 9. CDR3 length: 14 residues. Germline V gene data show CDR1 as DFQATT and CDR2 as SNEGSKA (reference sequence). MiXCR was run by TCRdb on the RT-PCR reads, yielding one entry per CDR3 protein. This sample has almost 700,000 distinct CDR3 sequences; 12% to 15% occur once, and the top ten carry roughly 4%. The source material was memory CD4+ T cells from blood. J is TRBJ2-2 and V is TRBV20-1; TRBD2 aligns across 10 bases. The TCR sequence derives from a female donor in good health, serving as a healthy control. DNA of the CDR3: TGCAGTGCTAGGAGGAGCGGGGGGGCTGATGAGCTGTTTTTT. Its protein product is CSARRSGGADELFF.